Listed here are 20 T cell receptor beta chains from one sample, sequenced in a study of T cells in Graves' hyperthyroidism and ophthalmopathy. Amplification of TCR beta CDR3 regions was performed using RNA transcripts as template. The TCR CDR3 was amplified in a first-round RT-PCR using the HTBI primer set. MiXCR, applied by TCRdb to the multiplex PCR reads, yields one record per CDR3 protein. The sample lists approximately 430,000 distinct CDR3 sequences, 15% to 19% occurring once. The sample was blood. The source is a woman under 30 with Graves' hyperthyroidism.

The chain links TRBV9 to TRBJ1-3; TRBD1 is a possible D gene (5 bases). V lost 4 bases, J lost 0 bases, and 17 bases lay in between. Germline CDR1 and CDR2: SGDLS and YYNGEE. This CDR3 is 17 amino acids long. CDR3 sequence: CASSPRGDPDSGNTIYF. The CDR3 DNA sequence: TGTGCCAGCAGCCCCCGGGGGGATCCAGACTCTGGAAACACCATATATTTT.

This clonotype was recorded at least ten times. This sequence joins TRBV20-1 and TRBJ1-4; 10 bases agree with TRBD1. From germline, CDR1 is DFQATT and CDR2 SNEGSKA (reference sequence). J lost 8 bases, V lost 7 bases, and 10 bases had no gene match. The CDR3 contains 14 residues. Written as DNA, the CDR3 is TGCAGTGGGGTTATGGGACAGGGGCTAGAAAAACTGTTTTTT. This translates into CSGVMGQGLEKLFF.

With respect to this clonotype: Given a much more abundant clone one base away, this may be a read error. This chain uses TRBV30 with TRBJ1-5; D is unclear. This CDR3 contains 13 residues. Germline loops: CDR1 GTSNPN, CDR2 SVGIG (reference sequence). The ends were cut back, 1 base at V and 1 base at J, with 5 bases in the middle. In DNA, the CDR3 is TGTGCCTGGAGTGGATGGAGCAATCAGCCCCAGCATTTT. It yields the protein CAWSGWSNQPQHF.

This clonotype was seen only once. A much larger clone lies one base from this, so it may be a read error. Given the absence of the conserved phenylalanine or tryptophan at the CDR3 end, a read error is likely. V usage is TRBV7-2 and J usage is TRBJ1-3; no clear D. V was trimmed by 5 bases and J by 0 bases, leaving 8 bases between them. This CDR3 is 14 amino acids long. Germline V CDR1 and CDR2: SGHTA, FQGNSA. In nucleotides, the CDR3 is TGTGCCAGCAGCGTTGGCACCTCTGGAAACACCATATATTCT. Protein sequence: CASSVGTSGNTIYS.

This clonotype showed up many times. V is TRBV6-5 and J is TRBJ1-6, with D maybe TRBD1 (5 bases). CDR3 length: 16 amino acids. V was pared by 4 bases and J by 2 bases, with 12 bases between. The germline CDR1 and CDR2 sequences are MNHEY and SVGAGI. The CDR3 spells CASSSGGTTYNSPLHF. The DNA for the CDR3 is TGTGCCAGCAGTTCCGGTGGGACGACCTATAATTCACCCCTCCACTTT.

This clonotype was seen just once. The chain is built from TRBV29-1 and TRBJ1-5, with 7 bases identical to TRBD1. This CDR3 has 15 amino acids. CDR1 is SQVTM and CDR2 is ANQGSEA in the germline V gene. Losses at the gene ends were 4 bases for V and 2 bases for J; bases not matched to a gene: 8. CDR3 DNA: TGCAGCGTTGCAACAGGGGATAGAGGCAATCAGCCCCAGCATTTT. As protein: CSVATGDRGNQPQHF.

This clonotype was seen at least ten times. This chain uses TRBV29-1 with TRBJ2-3; 9 bases map to TRBD1. The length of the CDR3 is 14 residues. Germline V gives CDR1 SQVTM, CDR2 ANQGSEA. V was clipped by 6 bases and J by 3 bases; unmatched bases: 7. CDR3 sequence reads: CSVFDRGSTDTQYF. The CDR3 region has the DNA TGCAGCGTCTTCGACAGGGGGTCGACAGATACGCAGTATTTT.

CDR3 in amino acids: CATSMVSGRSNQPQHF. CDR3 coding DNA: TGTGCCACCTCGATGGTATCGGGAAGGAGCAATCAGCCCCAGCATTTT. The chain links TRBV28 to TRBJ1-5; D gene ambiguous. V lost 10 bases, J lost 1 base, and 20 bases lay in between. The CDR3 sequence is 16 residues long. From germline, CDR1 is MDHEN and CDR2 SYDVKM.

In this sample, this clonotype turned up many times. The rearrangement links TRBV20-1 to TRBJ2-3, with a possible D match to TRBD2 (6 bases). V shed 3 bases and J shed 4 bases, with 11 bases lying between them. Looked up from germline, CDR1 is DFQATT and CDR2 is SNEGSKA (reference sequence). The CDR3 is made up of 13 amino acids. The CDR3 reads CSASFGGADTQYF. Here the CDR3 DNA reads TGCAGTGCTAGCTTCGGCGGGGCAGATACGCAGTATTTT.

Turning to this clonotype: A much larger clone is a single base away; this may be a read error. This CDR3 is missing its conserved last phenylalanine or tryptophan, likely due to a read error. This sequence joins TRBV6-2 or TRBV6-3 and TRBJ2-1; TRBD2 matches 8 bases. From germline, CDR1 is MNHEY and CDR2 SVGEGT. V shed 10 bases and J 0 bases; nucleotides not matched to a gene: 8. The CDR3 loop spans 15 amino acids. The CDR3 nucleotides are TGTGCCACCGTTGTACTAGCGGTCTCCTACAATGAGCAGTTCATC. Translation: CATVVLAVSYNEQFI.

The chain joins TRBV5-6 to TRBJ2-1, with D possibly matching TRBD2 (5 bases). Germline CDR1 reads SGHDT; CDR2 reads YYEEEE. The CDR3 consists of 16 residues. Trimming took 4 bases from V and 5 from J, leaving 19 bases between them. CDR3 protein: CASSTYDILRDNEQFF. The CDR3 coding sequence is TGTGCCAGCAGCACATATGACATTCTGAGGGACAATGAGCAGTTCTTC.

V gene TRBV18 combines with J gene TRBJ1-4, with TRBD1 identical over 8 bases. With V trimmed by 3 bases and J by 0 bases, 12 bases remained unmatched. CDR1 is KGHSH, CDR2 LQKENI, per germline. This CDR3 has 19 amino acids. CDR3 region: CASSPGTGLSQATNEKLFF. The CDR3 nucleotides read TGTGCCAGCTCACCGGGGACAGGTCTCTCTCAGGCAACTAATGAAAAACTGTTTTTT.

This clonotype was counted ten times or more. This sequence joins TRBV5-1 and TRBJ2-3; a possible D gene is TRBD1 (6 bases). CDR3 length: 15 amino acids. Trimming removed 1 base at V and 0 bases at J, with 9 bases between. Looked up from germline, CDR1 is SGHRS and CDR2 is YFSETQ. Here the CDR3 DNA reads TGCGCCAGCAGCTTGCTAGGACAGAGCACAGATACGCAGTATTTT. Translated: CASSLLGQSTDTQYF. Filled out from reference TRBV5-1 and TRBJ2-3, the complete variable domain reads KAGVTQTPRYLIKTRGQQVTLSCSPISGHRSVSWYQQTPGQGLQFLFEYFSETQRNKGNFPGRFSGRQFSNSRSEMNVSTLELGDSALYLCASSLLGQSTDTQYFGPGTRLTVL.

This clonotype was counted many times. The chain couples TRBV20-1 to TRBJ2-1, with TRBD2 matching 8 bases. The trim removed 4 bases at V and 2 bases at J, leaving 7 bases unmatched. The CDR3 is 15 residues long. Germline CDR1 reads DFQATT; CDR2 reads SNEGSKA (reference sequence). CDR3 residues: CSATPTGGPYNEQFF. As DNA, the CDR3 is TGCAGTGCTACCCCGACGGGGGGGCCCTACAATGAGCAGTTCTTC.

This clonotype was seen more than once but under ten times. The V and J genes are TRBV30 and TRBJ1-4; 9 nucleotides match TRBD1. J gave up 8 bases and V 2 bases, and 6 bases lay outside the gene matches. The V gene's germline CDR1 is GTSNPN and CDR2 SVGIG (reference sequence). The CDR3 sequence is 14 residues long. CDR3 protein: CAWSPDRGNEKLFF. CDR3 DNA: TGTGCCTGGAGTCCCGACAGGGGGAACGAAAAACTGTTTTTT. The full variable domain, with the rest looked up from reference TRBV30 and TRBJ1-4, is SQTIHQWPATLVQPVGSPLSLECTVEGTSNPNLYWYRQAAGRGLQLLFYSVGIGQISSEVPQNLSASRPQDRQFILSSKKLLLSDSGFYLCAWSPDRGNEKLFFGSGTQLSVL.

This clonotype was counted many times. The CDR3 sequence: CASSRAGPETQYF. CDR3 nucleotide sequence: TGTGCCAGCAGCAGAGCGGGGCCAGAGACCCAGTACTTC. The genes are TRBV11-2 and TRBJ2-5; 7 bases are shared with TRBD2. Germline V gene lookup returns CDR1 SGHAT and CDR2 FQNNGV. Trimming removed 5 bases from V and 4 bases from J; junction bases left unmatched: 4. The CDR3 totals 13 residues.

This clonotype was seen a few times. Being one base from a much bigger clone, this may be a read error. V and J are TRBV20-1 and TRBJ1-1; possibly TRBD1 for D (6 bases). Germline CDR1 is DFQATT and CDR2 is SNEGSKA (reference sequence). The CDR3 runs 14 residues. Trimming stripped 0 bases from V and 2 bases from J, with 10 bases between. The CDR3 sequence is CSARERGANTEAFF. In nucleotides, the CDR3 is TGCAGTGCTAGAGAAAGGGGGGCCAACACTGAAGCTTTCTTT.

CDR3 region: CASSPYPLAGDQETQYF. The CDR3 nucleotides are TGCGCCAGCAGCCCGTACCCTCTAGCGGGGGACCAAGAGACCCAGTACTTC. This chain links TRBV4-1 with TRBJ2-5; 10 bases agree with TRBD2. The CDR3 contains 17 residues. Germline CDR1 is MGHRA and CDR2 is YSYEKL. Unmatched junction bases numbered 8, after V lost 4 bases and J lost 0 bases.

This clonotype was picked up many times. The chain uses TRBV6-1 and TRBJ2-3; no firm D call. This CDR3 comprises 14 residues. V lost 2 bases to trimming and J lost 6 bases, with 12 bases between them. CDR1 MNHNS and CDR2 SASEGT come from the germline V gene. In DNA, the CDR3 is TGTGCCAGCAGTGAAAAAGTCCTGGGGGATACGCAGTATTTT. This gives the protein CASSEKVLGDTQYF.

As regards this clonotype: This could be a read error, since a much larger clone is one nucleotide away. Likely a read error: the CDR3 ends without its conserved phenylalanine or tryptophan. This chain joins TRBV4-1 and TRBJ1-1; no firm D call. The CDR3 extends over 14 amino acids. The V end lost 3 bases, the J end lost 4 bases, and 12 bases lay between the germline ends. Per germline, CDR1 MGHRA and CDR2 YSYEKL. The CDR3: CASSQTGFGTEAFL. CDR3 bases: TGCGCCAGCAGCCAGACCGGGTTTGGCACTGAAGCTTTCCTT.